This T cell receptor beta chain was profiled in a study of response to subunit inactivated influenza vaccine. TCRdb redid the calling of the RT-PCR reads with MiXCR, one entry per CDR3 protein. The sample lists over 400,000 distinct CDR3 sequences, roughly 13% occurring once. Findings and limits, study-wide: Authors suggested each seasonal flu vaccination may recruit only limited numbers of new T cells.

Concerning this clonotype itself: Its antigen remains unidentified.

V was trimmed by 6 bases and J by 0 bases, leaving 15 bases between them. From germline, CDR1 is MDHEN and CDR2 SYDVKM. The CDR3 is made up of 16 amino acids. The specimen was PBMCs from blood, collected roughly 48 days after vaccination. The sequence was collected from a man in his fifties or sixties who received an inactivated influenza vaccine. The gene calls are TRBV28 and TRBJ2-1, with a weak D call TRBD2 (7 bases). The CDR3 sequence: CASSGGGAISYNEQFF. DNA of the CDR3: TGTGCCAGCAGCGGAGGGGGGGCCATCTCCTACAATGAGCAGTTCTTC.